This is a list of T cell receptor beta chains from one sample in a study of blood T cell repertoires in COVID-19. Measured with immunoSEQ multiplex PCR; TCRdb has only the in-frame clones, and not every one. The sample lists about 230,000 clones; approximately 84% were seen once. Material for sequencing was peripheral blood. The receptor set was obtained from a middle-aged man with COVID-19, enrolled during active disease. The CDR3 runs from the conserved cysteine through the conserved F or W. Fields, in order: J gene, V gene, clone size, CDR3 protein. Rows may omit the clone size; those that give it use once, few, many or a size class.

>TRBJ1-5|TRBV20-1|.
CSASNRNSNQPQHF
>TRBJ2-3|TRBV7-9|.
CASSLGQGPDTQYF
>TRBJ2-2|TRBV2|.
CASRVLTAGGELFF
>TRBJ2-7|TRBV5-5|.
CASSLEHLGDEQYF
>TRBJ1-1|TRBV12-3/TRBV12-4|.
CASSPSANTEAFF
>TRBJ1-5|TRBV19|.
CASSKDRGRDQPQHF
>TRBJ1-1|TRBV19|.
CASRAGVGWDTEAFF
>TRBJ1-2|TRBV10-3|once
CAISESGGQLHYGYTF
>TRBJ1-3|TRBV30|.
CAWRGGGLGNTIYF
>TRBJ2-7|TRBV5-1|.
CASSLILGGRAYEQYF